This T cell receptor (beta chain) was retrieved from a study of T cells in women clearing cervical HPV infection. TCRdb keeps only in-frame clones here, not all; method: immunoSEQ multiplex PCR. The listing records 25,000 to 35,000 clones. This receptor was obtained from a woman aged 18-70 years with a cervical HPV16 infection that either progressed to CIN3+ or cleared (not recorded which). Specimen: blood buffy coat.

CDR3 sequence: CSAKGGGPGTDTQYF. The part of the CDR3 DNA that was read is TGCAGTGCTAAAGGTGGAGGGCCGGGCACAGATACG. The chain is built from TRBV20-1 and TRBJ2-3; D is possibly TRBD2 (6 bases). Sequencing ends 3 residues short of the CDR3 end; the germline J gene provides the rest. This CDR3 spans 15 amino acids. Trimming left V 4 bases short and J 1 base short, with 15 bases between. From germline, CDR1 is DFQATT and CDR2 SNEGSKA (reference sequence).